This TCR beta chain appears in the sequencing data of a study of T-cell memory formation after mild COVID-19. Notes on the study in general: Among clones contracting day 15 to 85, CD4/CD8 was balanced, whereas later expanders leaned CD4+. Whether second-wave clones peaking at day 37 were SARS-CoV-2 specific went unconfirmed. Pre-infection memory carried some responding clones, suggesting that cross-reactive memory joined. CD4+ contracting clones were mainly CM and EM; CD8+ ones, EMRA.

TCRdb re-derived calls from the 5' RACE reads in MiXCR, one entry per CDR3 protein. The sample includes under 550,000 distinct CDR3 sequences, roughly 18% of them seen just once. This clonotype was observed a handful of times. Its matching antigen is unknown. Per the germline V gene, CDR1 is SEHNR and CDR2 is FQNEAQ (reference sequence). With 1 base removed from V and 10 bases from J, the gap between germline ends came to 5 bases. The CDR3 has 12 residues. Source material: PBMCs or a T cell subset sorted from them (not recorded which). The chain couples TRBV7-9 to TRBJ1-6; unclear D gene. This TCR came from an adult woman who had mild COVID-19 (a few samples of this study predate the infection). Cell type and time point are not known. CDR3 coding DNA: TGTGCCAGCAGCTTAGAGATATCACCCCTCCACTTT. Translation gives CASSLEISPLHF.